The 4 T cell receptor beta chains presented below share a single source sample, sequenced in a study of blood T cell repertoires in COVID-19. TCRdb keeps only in-frame clones here, not all; method: immunoSEQ multiplex PCR. This sample carries about 99,000 clones, about 80% of them seen once, and the ten largest clones take roughly 29%. The material sequenced was peripheral blood. These receptors were obtained from a man aged 60-69 years with acute or convalescent COVID-19.

V usage is TRBV28 and J usage is TRBJ2-3; 10 nucleotides line up with TRBD2. The CDR3 is 15 residues long. The V segment lost 2 bases and the J segment 4 bases; nucleotides outside the gene matches: 3. Germline V gene data show CDR1 as MDHEN and CDR2 as SYDVKM. CDR3 region: CASSLLAGEADTQYF. DNA of the CDR3: TGTGCCAGCAGTTTACTAGCGGGAGAGGCAGATACGCAGTATTTT.

This chain uses TRBV5-1 with TRBJ2-5; tentative D call: TRBD2 (6 bases). The V end was cut by 3 bases, the J end by 1 base, with 13 bases between. This CDR3 comprises 15 residues. From germline, CDR1 is SGHRS and CDR2 YFSETQ. The CDR3 DNA sequence: TGCGCCAGCAGCTCTCGGCGGGAAGCCCAAGAGACCCAGTACTTC. It codes for CASSSRREAQETQYF.

V and J are TRBV4-2 and TRBJ2-7; D uncertain. Per the germline V gene, CDR1 is LGHNA and CDR2 is YNFKEQ. V shed 1 base and J shed 0 bases, with 7 bases lying between them. There are 14 residues in the CDR3. The CDR3 spells CASSQAVSSYEQYF. The CDR3 DNA reads as TGTGCCAGCAGCCAAGCGGTAAGCTCCTACGAGCAGTACTTC.

CDR3 in DNA: TGTGCCAGCAGCCAAACACGACAGGGGGAAGCTTTCTTT. Translation gives CASSQTRQGEAFF. The chain recombines TRBV3-1 (or the pseudogene TRBV3-2) with TRBJ1-1; TRBD1 matches 8 bases. CDR3 size: 13 residues. V was pared by 2 bases and J by 8 bases, with 4 bases of the junction left unmatched. The germline gives CDR1 LGHDT, CDR2 YNNKEL (reference sequence).